Listed here are 5 T cell receptor beta chains from one sample, sequenced in a study of beta chain features in type 1 diabetes. No antigen is known for these receptors. Study-wide findings and caveats: Moderate yet significant TCRB CDR3 shortening was seen in Type 1 diabetes patients in all four CD4+ subsets.

Sequencing targeted expressed TCRB transcripts, as all isolated RNA had been reverse transcribed. This table comes from immunoSEQ multiplex PCR, and its TCRdb copy is limited to in-frame clones, with some not included. The sample shows 600,000 to 750,000 clones, over 10% of them seen only once. The sequencing input was naive CD4+ T cells from blood. All receptors derive from a man aged 30 to 39 with type 1 diabetes.

The chain is built from TRBV2 and TRBJ2-7; D call uncertain. The CDR3 totals 13 residues. V lost 8 bases and J 0 bases, leaving 11 bases between the germline ends. Germline V CDR1 and CDR2: SNHLY, FYNNEI. The CDR3 DNA reads TGTGCCAGCTACCTTCGGAGCTCCTACGAGCAGTACTTC. Translated: CASYLRSSYEQYF.

The J gene is TRBJ1-2, the V gene TRBV11-3; D ambiguous. The CDR3 contains 13 residues. Between the trimmed V and J ends, which lost 5 bases and 8 bases, there was a span of 15 bases. Per germline, CDR1 SGHNT and CDR2 YENEEA. CDR3 coding DNA: TGTGCCAGCAGCGATACAGAGGGCCGGGGCTACACCTTC. This encodes CASSDTEGRGYTF.

This clone was found a few times. The chain joins TRBV7-9 to TRBJ2-4; 7 bases fit TRBD2. The J segment lost 2 bases and the V segment lost 3 bases, leaving 1 base of the junction unmatched. Germline lookup yields CDR1 SEHNR and CDR2 FQNEAQ (reference sequence). This CDR3 has 14 residues. The CDR3 reads CASSLGGTKNIQYF. CDR3 nucleotide sequence: TGTGCCAGCAGCTTGGGAGGGACCAAAAACATTCAGTACTTC.

This clone was recorded a few times. The chain combines TRBV7-2 with TRBJ2-7; D is perhaps TRBD1 or TRBD2 (5 bases each). V was shortened by 7 bases and J by 3 bases, with 19 bases between the two germline ends. This CDR3 comprises 15 residues. Looked up from germline, CDR1 is SGHTA and CDR2 is FQGNSA. The CDR3 region is CASTQTWGPRYEQYF. CDR3 sequence (DNA): TGTGCCAGCACCCAAACCTGGGGACCCCGCTACGAGCAGTACTTC.

This clone has a handful of counts. The chain couples TRBV4-2 to TRBJ1-6; maybe TRBD1 (6 bases). The V end was cut by 0 bases, the J end by 10 bases, with 13 bases between. The CDR3 spans 15 residues. Germline-derived CDR1 and CDR2 are LGHNA and YNFKEQ. The CDR3 DNA reads as TGTGCCAGCAGCCAAGAGATAGGGGGAGGCTCACCCCTCCACTTT. Encoded protein: CASSQEIGGGSPLHF.